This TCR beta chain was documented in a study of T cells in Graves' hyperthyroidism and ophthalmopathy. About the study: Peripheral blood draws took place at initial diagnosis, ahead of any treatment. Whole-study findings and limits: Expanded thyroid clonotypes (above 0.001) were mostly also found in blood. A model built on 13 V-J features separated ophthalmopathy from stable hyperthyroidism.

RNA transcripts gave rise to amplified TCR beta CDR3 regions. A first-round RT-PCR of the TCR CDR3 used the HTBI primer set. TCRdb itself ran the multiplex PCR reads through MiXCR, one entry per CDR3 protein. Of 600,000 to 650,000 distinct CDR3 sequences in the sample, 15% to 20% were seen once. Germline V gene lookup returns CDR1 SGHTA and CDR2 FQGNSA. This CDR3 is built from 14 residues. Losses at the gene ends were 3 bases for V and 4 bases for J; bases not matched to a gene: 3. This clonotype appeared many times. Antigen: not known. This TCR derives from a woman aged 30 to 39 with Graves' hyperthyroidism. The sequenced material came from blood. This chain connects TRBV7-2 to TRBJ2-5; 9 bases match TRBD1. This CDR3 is CASSLAGQGETQYF. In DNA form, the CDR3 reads TGTGCCAGCAGCTTGGCGGGACAGGGAGAGACCCAGTACTTC. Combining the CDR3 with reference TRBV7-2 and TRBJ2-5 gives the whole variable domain GAGVSQSPSNKVTEKGKDVELRCDPISGHTALYWYRQSLGQGLEFLIYFQGNSAPDKSGLPSDRFSAERTGGSVSTLTIQRTQQEDSAVYLCASSLAGQGETQYFGPGTRLLVL.